Below are 19 T cell receptor beta chains sequenced from a single sample in a study of blood T cell repertoires in COVID-19. Using immunoSEQ multiplex PCR, the repertoire was profiled, and TCRdb retains in-frame clones only, with some absent. This sample has about 240,000 clones; 75% to 90% occur once, and the top ten carry about 3.3%. The sample taken for sequencing was PBMCs or T cells enriched from blood (not recorded which). The receptors come from a woman in her thirties or forties with acute COVID-19.

This clone occurred once. The rearrangement uses TRBV11-2 and TRBJ2-7; the match to TRBD2 covers 14 bases. Trimming at V came to 5 bases and at J to 2 bases, leaving 5 bases not matched to a gene. The CDR3 length is 16 residues. Germline V lookup: CDR1 SGHAT, CDR2 FQNNGV. The CDR3 spells CASSRTSGRPPYEQYF. The CDR3 region has the DNA TGTGCCAGCAGCCGGACTAGCGGGAGGCCGCCCTACGAGCAGTACTTC.

This chain joins TRBV19 and TRBJ2-7; 16 nucleotides align to TRBD2. This CDR3 has 16 residues. V shed 6 bases and J 6 bases; nucleotides not matched to a gene: 8. CDR1 and CDR2 (germline): LNHDA, SQIVND (reference sequence). The CDR3 nucleotides are TGTGCCAGTAGGGCCGGGACTAGCGGGAGGGCCGGCGAGCAGTACTTC. Protein: CASRAGTSGRAGEQYF.

This chain joins TRBV2 and TRBJ2-7, with 12 bases fitting TRBD2. CDR3 length: 15 residues. Per the germline V gene, CDR1 is SNHLY and CDR2 is FYNNEI. V was clipped by 4 bases and J by 0 bases; unmatched bases: 1. For the CDR3, the DNA is TGTGCCAGCAGTGCGACTAGCGGGAGCTCCTACGAGCAGTACTTC. It yields the protein CASSATSGSSYEQYF. The whole variable domain, remainder taken from reference TRBV2 and TRBJ2-7, is EPEVTQTPSHQVTQMGQEVILRCVPISNHLYFYWYRQILGQKVEFLVSFYNNEISEKSEIFDDQFSVERPDGSNFTLKIRSTKLEDSAMYFCASSATSGSSYEQYFGPGTRLTVT.

This chain links TRBV11-2 with TRBJ1-1, with TRBD1 as a possible D gene (6 bases). The CDR3 contains 15 residues. V was pared by 3 bases and J by 1 base, with 12 bases between. CDR1 and CDR2 from the germline V gene are SGHAT and FQNNGV. This chain's CDR3 is CASSLNTGSNTEAFF. The CDR3 coding sequence is TGTGCCAGCAGCTTGAATACAGGGTCGAACACTGAAGCTTTCTTT.

This chain uses TRBV2 with TRBJ1-2; 8 bases are a match to TRBD1. This CDR3 has 14 amino acids. The V gene end was trimmed by 6 bases and the J gene end by 7 bases; junction bases not matched to a gene: 10. Per the germline V gene, CDR1 is SNHLY and CDR2 is FYNNEI. This chain's CDR3 is CASRSVRGQRGYTF. CDR3 bases: TGTGCCAGCAGGTCGGTCAGGGGGCAGCGTGGCTACACCTTC.

The J gene is TRBJ2-1, the V gene TRBV19, with 9 bases fitting TRBD1. Germline values: CDR1 LNHDA, CDR2 SQIVND (reference sequence). This CDR3 comprises 15 residues. Trimming cost V 5 bases and J 3 bases; bases outside gene matches: 5. CDR3 amino acids: CASSPTGGIYNEQFF. The CDR3 DNA follows: TGTGCCAGTAGTCCCACAGGGGGCATCTACAATGAGCAGTTCTTC.

The chain employs TRBV19 and TRBJ2-7, with TRBD1 identical over 9 bases. The trim removed 5 bases at V and 2 bases at J, leaving 7 bases unmatched. The germline V gene has CDR1 LNHDA and CDR2 SQIVND (reference sequence). There are 15 residues in the CDR3. The CDR3 spells CASSPWDREAYEQYF. The CDR3 nucleotides are TGTGCCAGTAGTCCCTGGGACAGGGAAGCCTACGAGCAGTACTTC.

This clone showed up just a few times. CDR3 DNA sequence: TGCGCCAGCAGCCGCGACAGCGGGGAGGGAGGCTACACCTTC. It encodes CASSRDSGEGGYTF. The chain joins TRBV5-1 to TRBJ1-2; possibly TRBD1 for D (5 bases). Deletions cut 4 bases from V and 8 bases from J, with 18 bases between. Germline CDR1 and CDR2: SGHRS and YFSETQ. The CDR3 is 14 residues long.

The chain combines TRBV5-1 with TRBJ1-2, with a tentative D call TRBD1 (6 bases). Germline V gives CDR1 SGHRS, CDR2 YFSETQ. V gave up 0 bases and J gave up 4 bases, with 19 bases separating them. The CDR3 is 17 residues long. CDR3 DNA sequence: TGCGCCAGCAGCTTGGTTCCGACAGGACGTTATGCCTATGGCTACACCTTC. It specifies CASSLVPTGRYAYGYTF. Complete variable domain (other parts from reference TRBV5-1 and TRBJ1-2): KAGVTQTPRYLIKTRGQQVTLSCSPISGHRSVSWYQQTPGQGLQFLFEYFSETQRNKGNFPGRFSGRQFSNSRSEMNVSTLELGDSALYLCASSLVPTGRYAYGYTFGSGTRLTVV.

The chain is built from TRBV2 and TRBJ2-5; 8 bases agree with TRBD2. The CDR3 spans 15 residues. CDR1 is SNHLY and CDR2 is FYNNEI in the germline V gene. V dropped 7 bases and J dropped 4; count of bases not matched to a gene: 11. This chain's CDR3 is CASKDTGGPLETQYF. The CDR3 nucleotides are TGTGCCAGCAAGGATACGGGAGGGCCTCTAGAGACCCAGTACTTC.

The chain has TRBV6-2 or TRBV6-3 and TRBJ1-3; weak D call: TRBD1 (6 bases). Trimming cost V 6 bases and J 4 bases, with 10 bases left between them. The CDR3 runs 13 residues. Germline loops: CDR1 MNHEY, CDR2 SVGEGT. The DNA for the CDR3 is TGTGCCAGCAGCGACAGGCTGGGAAACACCATATATTTT. It codes for CASSDRLGNTIYF.

V usage is TRBV6-5 and J usage is TRBJ2-7, with D possibly TRBD2 on 5 matching bases. CDR3 size: 13 residues. The V and J ends lost 2 bases and 2 bases respectively, with 7 bases between them. CDR1 and CDR2 (germline): MNHEY, SVGAGI. The CDR3, as DNA: TGTGCCAGCAGTTACGGAGCGGCCTACGAGCAGTACTTC. Protein sequence: CASSYGAAYEQYF.

V gene TRBV19 combines with J gene TRBJ2-1, with TRBD1 identical over 10 bases. Germline V gives CDR1 LNHDA, CDR2 SQIVND (reference sequence). The ends lost 4 bases at V and 1 base at J; junction bases unmatched: 1. This CDR3 comprises 15 residues. Here the CDR3 reads CASSKGQGSYNEQFF. In nucleotides, the CDR3 is TGTGCCAGTAGTAAGGGACAGGGGTCCTACAATGAGCAGTTCTTC.

There are a few counts of this clone. The chain carries TRBV5-4 and TRBJ1-2; D gene uncertain. The CDR3 contains 16 residues. Germline V lookup: CDR1 SGHNT, CDR2 YYREEE (reference sequence). V was pared by 0 bases and J by 0 bases, with 12 bases between. CDR3 DNA: TGTGCCAGCAGCTTGGCTGGCGGCACTTCTAACTATGGCTACACCTTC. Protein product: CASSLAGGTSNYGYTF. The full variable domain, with the rest looked up from reference TRBV5-4 and TRBJ1-2, is ETGVTQSPTHLIKTRGQQVTLRCSSQSGHNTVSWYQQALGQGPQFIFQYYREEENGRGNFPPRFSGLQFPNYSSELNVNALELDDSALYLCASSLAGGTSNYGYTFGSGTRLTVV.

The gene calls are TRBV5-1 and TRBJ2-1, with D possibly being TRBD2 (5 bases). This CDR3 has 12 residues. The V end was cut by 3 bases, the J end by 11 bases, with 12 bases between. The V gene's germline CDR1 is SGHRS and CDR2 YFSETQ. The CDR3 is CASSSTTTKQFF. CDR3 DNA: TGCGCCAGCAGCTCGACGACTACGAAGCAGTTCTTC.

DNA of the CDR3: TGCGCCAGCAGCCAACAACAGGTCCCTGCATACGAGCAGTACTTC. The encoded protein is CASSQQQVPAYEQYF. The gene calls are TRBV4-1 and TRBJ2-7; weak D call: TRBD1 (5 bases). The germline gives CDR1 MGHRA, CDR2 YSYEKL. This CDR3 has 15 residues. V was clipped by 2 bases and J by 4 bases, with 15 bases between them.

The J gene is TRBJ1-6, the V gene TRBV6-5, with no clear D. Germline CDR1 MNHEY, CDR2 SVGAGI. The V and J ends lost 5 bases and 7 bases respectively, with 9 bases between them. This CDR3 has 13 residues. In DNA, the CDR3 is TGTGCCAGCAGTCGGTTCCCCAATTCACCCCTCCACTTT. This sequence encodes CASSRFPNSPLHF.

V is TRBV9 and J is TRBJ2-1; no clear D gene. Trimming removed 3 bases from V and 9 bases from J, with 7 bases in between. CDR1 is SGDLS and CDR2 is YYNGEE in the germline V gene. The CDR3 contains 11 residues. CDR3 sequence reads: CASSAGGEQFF. The CDR3 coding sequence is TGTGCCAGCAGCGCCGGTGGTGAGCAGTTCTTC.

This clone was picked up one time. The gene calls are TRBV5-8 and TRBJ2-7; D gene unclear. V gave up 4 bases and J gave up 0 bases, with 14 bases separating them. Germline V gives CDR1 SGHTS, CDR2 YDEGEE. The CDR3 runs 15 residues. The DNA for the CDR3 is TGTGCCAGCAGCAACCGCCTAAGAAGCTCCTACGAGCAGTACTTC. Translation gives CASSNRLRSSYEQYF.